Sequencing of this TCR beta chain was carried out in a study of human T cells and chemical hapten exposure. Overall study findings and caveats: The number of TCRs over 1 in 1000 frequency stayed unchanged after DPC.

J was trimmed by 5 bases and V by 6 bases; bases with no gene match: 13. The CDR3 contains 15 residues. Germline CDR1 reads DFQATT; CDR2 reads SNEGSKA (reference sequence). This clonotype has only a few counts. Its antigen is not known. TCRdb passed the RACE reads through MiXCR, listing each CDR3 protein once. Among under 95,000 distinct CDR3 sequences listed, approximately 9.7% were seen once. Sample time point: healthy volunteer bleed at 2 weeks. Whole blood that had not been fractionated was the source of extracted total RNA. The clonotype was recovered from a female donor in good health. Some clones in this sample may be carry-over from other donors' samples. The chain is built from TRBV20-1 and TRBJ2-7, with 10 bases aligning to TRBD2. Sequencing was done on a sample of whole blood. CDR3: CSARLPSGSRDEQYF. CDR3 bases: TGCAGTGCCCGACTTCCTAGCGGGAGTCGGGACGAGCAGTACTTC.